This T cell receptor beta chain originates from a study of identical twins. The V and J ends lost 3 bases and 2 bases respectively, with 8 bases between them. This CDR3 has 14 residues. In its sample, this clonotype was seen a few times. MiXCR, applied by TCRdb to the 5' RACE reads, yields one record per CDR3 protein. The table records hundreds of thousands of distinct CDR3 sequences, roughly 12% of them present only once. The same sample was also used in a study of yellow fever vaccine responses in identical twins.

V usage is TRBV12-3 or TRBV12-4 and J usage is TRBJ1-5; no clear D gene. The sample comprised PBMCs. The sequence came from a woman under 30 in good health. The CDR3 here is CASSLVWGNQPQHF. The CDR3 region has the DNA TGTGCCAGCAGTTTGGTGTGGGGCAATCAGCCCCAGCATTTT.